The text below deals with one T cell receptor beta chain. This clonotype is medium-sized (0.01 to 0.1%). What this receptor recognizes is not known. No much larger clonotype is one base removed from it; base qualities were not supplied. CDR3 length: 13 amino acids, cysteine to phenylalanine. The sequence is cut down to CDR3 DNA, 39 bases in frame from base 1. Ends trimmed: V by 3 bases, J by 7 bases; bases unmatched to a gene: 3. For CDR1 and CDR2, the germline V gene lists SGHTA and FQGNSA. Using a BD FACSAria-II, CD8+ T cells were sorted according to CD103 expression straight into ice-cold TRIzol LS reagent. Freshly resected lung tumor tissue was obtained at surgical resection. After Fc receptor blocking, fresh cells were stained for CD45, CD4, CD3, CD8A and CD103, and DAPI was used to tell live cells from dead cells. Total RNA was purified from sorted CD103+ and CD103- CD8+ T cells using a miRNeasy kit. Tumor-infiltrating CD8+ cytotoxic T cells were sorted according to CD103 expression so that tissue-resident memory (TRM) cells were separated from non-TRM cells. The donors were lung cancer patients whose disease was treatment-naive. Patients with respiratory malignancies who were newly diagnosed and untreated were prospectively recruited upon referral.

This entry belongs to a study of tissue-resident memory T cells in lung cancer (dated by TCRdb to 2018 to 2020). Regarding the study in general: Paired tumor TRM and tumor non-TRM populations from around ten lung cancer patients were compared using TCR beta-chain sequencing.

The sequencer listed for this sample is Illumina MiSeq. Unique molecular identifiers were built into the TCR sequencing libraries, which were indexed using TruSeq single indexes. Per the source publication's procedure: With default settings for both tools, TCR reads were mapped and error-corrected using MIGEC v1.2.7 and then analyzed using VDJtools v1.1.7. Repertoire diversity was quantified with Shannon-Wiener and inverse Simpson indices computed in VDJtools. Expanded TCRbeta clonotypes were defined by a frequency threshold of at least three. Across the roughly ten patients, Wilcoxon rank-sum tests were used for the statistical comparisons of TCR diversity between tumor TRM and non-TRM populations. TCRdb reworked the public reads: Q25 trimming with fastp, MiXCR clone assembly, productive beta chains retained. Identical CDR3 protein sequences are pooled into one entry, listed with their most common genes and DNA. The V and J calls and clone size are TCRdb's, not the authors'. The sample table shows about 470 distinct CDR3 sequences, and about 19% are seen once. Roughly 40% of the sample is held by the ten biggest clonotypes.

Results the study describes overall, beyond this receptor: A significantly more restricted TCR repertoire was observed in tumor TRM cells than in tumor non-TRM cells, as reflected by lower Shannon-Wiener and inverse Simpson diversity. Expanded clonotypes accounted for an average of roughly 70% of tumor TRM repertoires and around half of tumor non-TRM repertoires.

The sample was CD103- CD8+ T cells from lung tumor tissue. Sample cell subset or site, as interpreted from the label and publication: non-TRM CD8+ CTLs. Recombination joined TRBV7-2 with TRBJ1-5, with 7 junctional bases fitting TRBD1. The source of this sequence is a human donor with treatment-naive lung cancer (subtype not recorded). The sequenced DNA is TGTGCCAGCAGCTTGACAGGGATACAGCCCCAGCATTTT. This gives the protein CASSLTGIQPQHF.